This T cell receptor (beta chain) was identified during a study of vaccination and CD4 T cells after COVID-19. Turning to the study itself: Four females and six males made up the convalescents, two of whom were Hispanic.

The Oncomine TCR Beta short-read assay sequenced DNA from cultured CD4+ T cells. TCRdb re-called the PCR reads with MiXCR, one entry per CDR3 protein. The table includes 6,000 to 9,000 distinct CDR3 sequences, roughly a third detected once. Sample treatment: approximately 9-day PBMC culture with coronavirus spike peptide pools or control peptides (ViraFEST assay). The unexposed donor's CD4+ T cells were collected before the COVID-19 pandemic (2011-2018). Roughly 2 million PBMCs went into each well for culture with around 9.2 IU/ml IL-2 and approximately 9 ug/ml peptide pools. As regards this clonotype: Its antigen remains unidentified.

The source is a human donor in good health. Sequencing was performed on CD4+ T cells from blood, cultured in vitro.

The CDR3 DNA reads as TGCAGTGCCCCGGACAGGGGGTGGGACACTGAAGCTTTCTTT. Protein product: CSAPDRGWDTEAFF. The chain uses TRBV20-1 and TRBJ1-1; 10 bases match TRBD1. J was trimmed by 3 bases and V by 6 bases; bases with no gene match: 7. CDR3 length equals 14 residues. The germline V gene has CDR1 DFQATT and CDR2 SNEGSKA (reference sequence).